One sample yielded the 24 T cell receptor beta chains listed below, sequenced in a study of response to subunit inactivated influenza vaccine. MiXCR, applied by TCRdb to the RT-PCR reads, yields one record per CDR3 protein. The sample has around 490,000 distinct CDR3 sequences, less than 10% seen once. The sample here was PBMCs from blood, taken roughly 24 months after vaccination. The receptors derive from a man aged 50-75 years who received an inactivated influenza vaccine.

The chain uses TRBV4-2 and TRBJ2-3; 9 nucleotides line up with TRBD2. The CDR3 spans 17 residues. From germline, CDR1 is LGHNA and CDR2 YNFKEQ. J was trimmed by 4 bases and V by 0 bases; bases with no gene match: 8. CDR3 loop: CASSQDWASGAPDTQYF. The CDR3 DNA reads TGTGCCAGCAGCCAAGATTGGGCTAGCGGGGCTCCAGATACGCAGTATTTT.

The V call is TRBV9, the J call TRBJ2-3; D is perhaps TRBD2 (5 bases). The germline V gene encodes CDR1 SGDLS and CDR2 YYNGEE. CDR3 length: 16 amino acids. V was trimmed by 0 bases and J by 2 bases, leaving 13 bases between them. CDR3 bases: TGTGCCAGCAGCGTAGGTGGGCTAGCCGACACAGATACGCAGTATTTT. Translation gives CASSVGGLADTDTQYF.

This clonotype has just a few counts. V usage is TRBV5-1 and J usage is TRBJ1-5; possibly TRBD1 for D (5 bases). V lost 0 bases, J lost 5 bases, and 9 bases lay in between. Germline lookup yields CDR1 SGHRS and CDR2 YFSETQ. This CDR3 spans 14 amino acids. The chain's CDR3 is CASSLERGDQPQHF. CDR3 nucleotides: TGCGCCAGCAGCTTGGAAAGGGGTGATCAGCCCCAGCATTTT.

The chain joins TRBV27 to TRBJ2-3; D might be TRBD1 (5 bases). V was cut by 3 bases and J by 3 bases, with 13 bases left in between. CDR1 and CDR2 from the germline V gene are MNHEY and SMNVEV (reference sequence). This CDR3 is 15 amino acids long. This chain's CDR3 is CASSFRQPSTDTQYF. For the CDR3, the DNA is TGTGCCAGCAGTTTTCGACAGCCTAGTACAGATACGCAGTATTTT.

This rearrangement joins TRBV6-5 to TRBJ2-1; TRBD2 agrees at 10 bases. The CDR3 runs to 15 residues. Germline V gives CDR1 MNHEY, CDR2 SVGAGI. Trimming at V came to 2 bases and at J to 7 bases, leaving 5 bases not matched to a gene. CDR3 sequence: CASSYAASGRNEQFF. In DNA, the CDR3 is TGTGCCAGCAGTTACGCGGCTAGCGGGAGAAATGAGCAGTTCTTC.

The chain has TRBV6-1 and TRBJ1-4; 8 nucleotides match TRBD1. V trimming: 3 bases; J trimming: 10 bases; junction bases outside the gene matches: 10. CDR1 is MNHNS and CDR2 is SASEGT in the germline V gene. The CDR3 has 15 residues. CDR3 in DNA: TGTGCCAGCAGTGACCCAAGACAGGGGCCCGGAAAACTGTTTTTT. Protein: CASSDPRQGPGKLFF.

This clonotype has a handful of counts. The chain couples TRBV6-5 to TRBJ2-7; tentatively, D is TRBD1 (5 bases). Germline CDR1 reads MNHEY; CDR2 reads SVGAGI. The CDR3 totals 15 residues. Trimming stripped 2 bases from V and 1 base from J, with 12 bases between. CDR3 amino acids: CASSYGRTGSYEQYF. CDR3 sequence (DNA): TGTGCCAGCAGTTACGGAAGAACAGGATCCTACGAGCAGTACTTC.

Notes on this clonotype: A much larger clone sits a single nucleotide away, making a read error possible. The CDR3 reads CASSQREGEEFF. CDR3 sequence (DNA): TGTGCCAGCAGCCAGAGAGAGGGTGAGGAGTTCTTC. The gene calls are TRBV4-2 and TRBJ2-1; tentatively, D is TRBD2 (5 bases). The CDR3 covers 12 residues. Germline-derived CDR1 and CDR2 are LGHNA and YNFKEQ.

This clonotype was observed a few times. CDR3 in DNA: TGTGCCAGCAGTACCGGGACGCTCTCCTACAATGAGCAGTTCTTC. Its protein product is CASSTGTLSYNEQFF. The chain couples TRBV6-4 to TRBJ2-1, with D tentatively TRBD1 or TRBD2 (5 bases each). Trimming removed 5 bases at V and 0 bases at J, with 11 bases between. The CDR3 loop spans 15 amino acids. Germline CDR1 MRHNA, CDR2 SNTAGT.

This clonotype has ten or more counts. The CDR3 loop reads CASSGYRGYQPQHF. CDR3 DNA sequence: TGCGCCAGCAGCGGCTACAGGGGGTATCAGCCCCAGCATTTT. The gene calls are TRBV5-1 and TRBJ1-5; 8 nucleotides match TRBD1. The CDR3 is 14 residues long. CDR1 SGHRS and CDR2 YFSETQ come from the germline V gene. V gave up 4 bases and J gave up 5 bases; unmatched junction bases: 5.

V gene TRBV10-1 combines with J gene TRBJ2-2; D gene unclear. Germline CDR1 WNHNN, CDR2 SYGVQD (reference sequence). The ends were cut back, 5 bases at V and 1 base at J, with 8 bases in the middle. The CDR3 is 14 amino acids. The CDR3 reads CASSKIVNTGELFF. CDR3 coding DNA: TGCGCCAGCAGTAAAATAGTGAACACCGGGGAGCTGTTTTTT.

This clonotype was observed at least ten times. The chain employs TRBV18 and TRBJ2-1; TRBD2 matches 11 bases. Per the germline V gene, CDR1 is KGHSH and CDR2 is LQKENI. The CDR3 totals 15 residues. The V gene end was trimmed by 3 bases and the J gene end by 5 bases; junction bases not matched to a gene: 3. As DNA, the CDR3 is TGTGCCAGCTCACCGACTAGCGGGGTCAACAATGAGCAGTTCTTC. Residues: CASSPTSGVNNEQFF.

CDR3 loop: CASRPGLIPYEQYF. Written as DNA, the CDR3 is TGTGCCAGCAGACCGGGACTAATCCCTTACGAGCAGTACTTC. The chain has TRBV28 and TRBJ2-7, with 7 bases identical to TRBD2. Trimming removed 6 bases from V and 4 bases from J; junction bases left unmatched: 9. From germline, CDR1 is MDHEN and CDR2 SYDVKM. The CDR3 is made up of 14 amino acids.

This clonotype was observed a few times. J is TRBJ1-2 and V is TRBV4-3; D is unclear. Germline values: CDR1 LGHNA, CDR2 YSLEER. This CDR3 contains 13 residues. Trimming took 1 base from V and 5 from J, leaving 8 bases between them. The CDR3 sequence is CASSQAREYGYTF. The CDR3 DNA is TGCGCCAGCAGCCAAGCCCGAGAATATGGCTACACCTTC.

This clonotype was found a few times. The chain carries TRBV7-2 and TRBJ2-2, with D unresolved. Per the germline V gene, CDR1 is SGHTA and CDR2 is FQGNSA. V was pared by 6 bases and J by 6 bases, with 14 bases between. The CDR3 length is 14 residues. CDR3 nucleotides: TGTGCCAGCAGTTCTGGCACAGCCCCCGGGGAGCTGTTTTTT. Residues: CASSSGTAPGELFF.

This clonotype was seen more than once but under ten times. The chain is built from TRBV4-1 and TRBJ1-2; tentatively, D is TRBD1 (6 bases). Germline loops: CDR1 MGHRA, CDR2 YSYEKL. V lost 0 bases to trimming and J lost 4 bases, with 15 bases between them. This CDR3 contains 16 residues. The CDR3, as DNA: TGCGCCAGCAGCCAAGATAACGGCAGGGGATCCTATGGCTACACCTTC. It encodes CASSQDNGRGSYGYTF.

The chain combines TRBV29-1 with TRBJ2-1; TRBD2 aligns across 14 bases. The trim removed 1 base at V and 1 base at J, leaving 6 bases unmatched. CDR3 size: 18 residues. Germline V gene data show CDR1 as SQVTM and CDR2 as ANQGSEA. The CDR3 nucleotides read TGCAGCGTTGAAGGGACTAGCGGGAGGTTTGGGTCCTACAATGAGCAGTTCTTC. This gives the protein CSVEGTSGRFGSYNEQFF.

The genes are TRBV9 and TRBJ2-2; D gene uncertain. The CDR3 loop spans 15 amino acids. Germline assignment: CDR1 SGDLS and CDR2 YYNGEE. Trimming cost V 0 bases and J 6 bases, with 12 bases left between them. CDR3 region: CASSVASNWPGELFF. CDR3 coding DNA: TGTGCCAGCAGCGTAGCCAGCAATTGGCCCGGGGAGCTGTTTTTT.

V usage is TRBV10-3 and J usage is TRBJ1-4; TRBD1 agrees at 9 bases. Germline loops: CDR1 ENHRY, CDR2 SYGVKD. With V trimmed by 6 bases and J by 5 bases, 4 bases remained unmatched. The CDR3 spans 14 residues. CDR3 sequence reads: CAIRGQGGNEKLFF. In DNA form, the CDR3 reads TGTGCCATCAGGGGACAGGGAGGGAATGAAAAACTGTTTTTT.

This clonotype was seen ten or more times. Its ends do not fully match the called genes, so a read error is possible. The rearrangement joins TRBV5-1 to TRBJ2-7; D gene uncertain. This CDR3 is built from 13 residues. Per germline, CDR1 SGHRS and CDR2 YFSETQ. The CDR3 here is CASSLTGSYEQYF. CDR3 bases: TGTGCCAGCAGTTTAACGGGCTCCTACGAGCAGTACTTC.

CDR3 sequence (DNA): TGTGCCAGCAGTCAGGGACTATTCCAGGGGGAGCTGTTTTTT. Its protein product is CASSQGLFQGELFF. This chain uses TRBV9 with TRBJ2-2; 7 bases agree with TRBD2. CDR1 and CDR2 (germline): SGDLS, YYNGEE. V was pared by 5 bases and J by 8 bases, with 9 bases of the junction left unmatched. This CDR3 comprises 14 residues.

This chain links TRBV5-1 with TRBJ2-3; 8 bases are a match to TRBD1. The V and J ends lost 2 bases and 0 bases, in that order; junction bases with no gene match: 5. Per germline, CDR1 SGHRS and CDR2 YFSETQ. This CDR3 contains 16 residues. CDR3 in DNA: TGCGCCAGCAGCTTCAACCAGGGGGCAAGCACAGATACGCAGTATTTT. Protein product: CASSFNQGASTDTQYF.

The genes are TRBV7-3 and TRBJ2-3; the match to TRBD2 covers 7 bases. This CDR3 has 13 amino acids. Germline CDR1 is SGHTA and CDR2 is FQGTGA. The ends lost 4 bases at V and 8 bases at J; junction bases unmatched: 6. The CDR3 region has the DNA TGTGCCAGCAGCTCGGGCCAGCGGGGTACGCAGTATTTT. Encoded protein: CASSSGQRGTQYF.

The V and J genes are TRBV3-1 and TRBJ1-1; 8 nucleotides agree with TRBD1. CDR3 length: 14 amino acids. CDR1 LGHDT and CDR2 YNNKEL come from the germline V gene (reference sequence). V shed 1 base, J shed 7 bases, and the junction held 5 bases outside the gene matches. The CDR3 loop reads CASSQVSTGGEAFF. Written as DNA, the CDR3 is TGTGCCAGCAGCCAAGTGAGTACAGGGGGTGAAGCTTTCTTT. The variable domain in full, completed from reference TRBV3-1 and TRBJ1-1, reads DTAVSQTPKYLVTQMGNDKSIKCEQNLGHDTMYWYKQDSKKFLKIMFSYNNKELIINETVPNRFSPKSPDKAHLNLHINSLELGDSAVYFCASSQVSTGGEAFFGQGTRLTVV.